This T cell receptor beta chain was retrieved from a study of cytomegalovirus exposure and HLA in healthy donors. Study findings and constraints: TCR beta V- and J-gene trimming was later associated with a missense DCLRE1C variant.

The PCR employed 60 Vbeta primers together with 13 Jbeta primers. Generated by immunoSEQ multiplex PCR, the TCRdb table keeps only in-frame clones and is missing some. The table includes over 150,000 clones, 77% detected once. Concerning this clone itself: The antigen is undetermined.

CDR3 length: 15 amino acids. The germline V and J ends were trimmed by 7 bases and 3 bases, with 16 bases remaining between them. Per the germline V gene, CDR1 is WSHSY and CDR2 is SAAADI. Specimen: PBMCs. V and J are TRBV10-2 and TRBJ2-1; tentatively, D is TRBD2 (6 bases). The sequence was collected from a woman in her 30s in good health and CMV-seropositive. CDR3 DNA: TGCGCCAGCACTCTCGCACTAGCCGACTACAATGAGCAGTTCTTC. It yields the protein CASTLALADYNEQFF.